Following are 17 T cell receptor beta chains from one sample sequenced in a study of graft-versus-host responses after intestinal transplantation. Data came from immunoSEQ multiplex PCR; TCRdb stores just in-frame clones and leaves some out. The sample holds about 17,000 clones; over 70% are singletons and the top ten take 7.8%. Both intraepithelial and lamina propria lymphocytes were released by processing graft tissue. The specimen comprised ileum tissue, sampled roughly 450 days after intestinal transplant. These receptor sequences come from a human patient who received an intestinal transplant, so some T cells may come from the graft donor.

The gene calls are TRBV9 and TRBJ2-5; 12 bases line up with TRBD2. The length of the CDR3 is 16 residues. Trimming cost V 0 bases and J 1 base; bases outside gene matches: 1. Per germline, CDR1 SGDLS and CDR2 YYNGEE. The CDR3 DNA sequence: TGTGCCAGCAGCGTAGGGACTAGCGGGGCCCAAGAGACCCAGTACTTC. Its protein product is CASSVGTSGAQETQYF.

V is TRBV10-3 and J is TRBJ2-5, with TRBD2 matching 11 bases. V was clipped by 10 bases and J by 2 bases; unmatched bases: 3. The germline gives CDR1 ENHRY, CDR2 SYGVKD. This CDR3 comprises 13 residues. The CDR3 here is CASSSGGQETQYF. In nucleotides, the CDR3 is TGTGCCAGCTCTAGCGGGGGGCAAGAGACCCAGTACTTC.

The J gene is TRBJ2-7, the V gene TRBV2; 9 positions match TRBD1. Trimming cost V 7 bases and J 2 bases; bases outside gene matches: 6. CDR1 and CDR2 (germline): SNHLY, FYNNEI. The CDR3 covers 14 residues. The CDR3: CASTQDRGPYEQYF. CDR3 coding DNA: TGTGCCAGCACTCAGGACAGGGGACCCTACGAGCAGTACTTC.

The gene calls are TRBV5-1 and TRBJ2-5, with 13 bases lining up with TRBD2. Germline loops: CDR1 SGHRS, CDR2 YFSETQ. The CDR3 has 16 residues. V lost 3 bases and J lost 5; bases outside the gene matches: 7. CDR3 bases: TGCGCCAGCAGCTCGGGACTAGCGGGGCAACGGGAGACCCAGTACTTC. Translated, it gives CASSSGLAGQRETQYF.

Points on this clone: At one end the junction does not follow the germline gene, possibly because of a read error. The DNA for the CDR3 is TGCGCCAGCAGCCAGACTCTCCAGCGAACCGGGGAGCTGTTTTTT. It specifies CASSQTLQRTGELFF. The gene calls are TRBV7-9 and TRBJ2-2; D remains unclear. In germline, CDR1 is SEHNR, CDR2 FQNEAQ (reference sequence). This CDR3 has 15 amino acids.

The rearrangement uses TRBV19 and TRBJ1-5; D perhaps matches TRBD1 (5 bases). CDR1 and CDR2 from the germline V gene are LNHDA and SQIVND (reference sequence). The CDR3 sequence is 15 residues long. V was cut by 7 bases and J by 6 bases, with 19 bases left in between. The CDR3 DNA sequence: TGTGCCAGTAAAAAAGCGGGGATGAGGGGTCAGCCCCAGCATTTT. This translates into CASKKAGMRGQPQHF.

The chain combines TRBV7-3 with TRBJ2-3; D might be TRBD2 (6 bases). Trimming pared 5 bases from V and 0 bases from J, leaving 24 bases between. This CDR3 has 19 residues. Per germline, CDR1 SGHTA and CDR2 FQGTGA. CDR3 sequence reads: CASSLGGVFGGASTDTQYF. The CDR3 DNA sequence: TGTGCCAGCAGCCTTGGGGGTGTTTTCGGGGGTGCTAGCACAGATACGCAGTATTTT.

With regard to this clone: The junction and the germline gene differ at one end; a read error may be behind it. This chain uses TRBV7-7 with TRBJ2-1, with TRBD2 matching over 8 bases. The germline gives CDR1 SSHAT, CDR2 FNYEAQ (reference sequence). There are 14 residues in the CDR3. The CDR3 region is CASSFSGDNNEQFF. CDR3 DNA sequence: TGTGCTAGCAGCTTTAGCGGGGACAACAATGAGCAGTTCTTC.

The genes are TRBV27 and TRBJ2-1; no reliable D call. Per the germline V gene, CDR1 is MNHEY and CDR2 is SMNVEV (reference sequence). The CDR3 loop spans 16 amino acids. With 3 bases removed from V and 9 bases from J, the gap between germline ends came to 21 bases. The CDR3 nucleotides are TGTGCCAGCAGTTTTCGGCCCTCAAGCATAATAGCTGAGCAGTTCTTC. It specifies CASSFRPSSIIAEQFF.

V gene TRBV10-3 combines with J gene TRBJ2-2; 11 bases fit TRBD1. The CDR3 runs to 14 residues. The ends lost 6 bases at V and 10 bases at J; junction bases unmatched: 7. The germline V gene has CDR1 ENHRY and CDR2 SYGVKD. The CDR3 spells CAIRGTGGNVELFF. Here the CDR3 DNA reads TGTGCCATCAGGGGGACAGGGGGAAATGTGGAGCTGTTTTTT.

The V gene is TRBV27, the J gene TRBJ2-2; possibly TRBD1 for D (6 bases). CDR3 length: 14 residues. Trimming removed 2 bases from V and 5 bases from J, with 9 bases in between. The V gene's germline CDR1 is MNHEY and CDR2 SMNVEV (reference sequence). The CDR3 nucleotides are TGTGCCAGCAGTTTAGGTACAGGGACCGGGGAGCTGTTTTTT. Its translation is CASSLGTGTGELFF.

This chain joins TRBV4-1 and TRBJ2-3; 7 nucleotides align to TRBD2. CDR1 MGHRA and CDR2 YSYEKL come from the germline V gene. Germline trimming cut 0 bases from V and 5 bases from J; bases unmatched to any gene: 8. The CDR3 contains 16 residues. In nucleotides, the CDR3 is TGCGCCAGCAGCCAAGATCACTTGGGCGGGGGAGATACGCAGTATTTT. This sequence encodes CASSQDHLGGGDTQYF.

This clone was counted once. This sequence joins TRBV10-2 and TRBJ1-2; TRBD1 might be the D (5 bases). Trimming removed 7 bases from V and 3 bases from J, with 21 bases in between. Germline CDR1 WSHSY, CDR2 SAAADI. The CDR3 spans 16 residues. CDR3 sequence (DNA): TGCGCCAGCACCACGGCTGGGGGACTGGGGGACTATGGCTACACCTTC. Protein product: CASTTAGGLGDYGYTF.

The gene calls are TRBV5-1 and TRBJ1-3; 7 nucleotides match TRBD1. Germline trimming cut 4 bases from V and 3 bases from J; bases unmatched to any gene: 10. Germline V CDR1 and CDR2: SGHRS, YFSETQ. The CDR3 is 16 amino acids. The CDR3 sequence: CASSTYEGAHGNTIYF. In DNA, the CDR3 is TGCGCCAGCAGCACATACGAGGGGGCGCATGGAAACACCATATATTTT. Filled out from reference TRBV5-1 and TRBJ1-3, the complete variable domain reads KAGVTQTPRYLIKTRGQQVTLSCSPISGHRSVSWYQQTPGQGLQFLFEYFSETQRNKGNFPGRFSGRQFSNSRSEMNVSTLELGDSALYLCASSTYEGAHGNTIYFGEGSWLTVV.

This chain uses TRBV14 with TRBJ2-7; D unclear. The CDR3 runs 14 residues. Germline V lookup: CDR1 SGHDN, CDR2 FVKESK. Trimming took 2 bases from V and 6 from J, leaving 14 bases between them. The CDR3 spells CASSQPPAVGEQYF. The DNA for the CDR3 is TGTGCCAGCAGCCAACCGCCGGCAGTAGGCGAGCAGTACTTC.

This chain links TRBV4-1 with TRBJ1-1, with 9 bases identical to TRBD1. CDR3 length equals 13 residues. The ends lost 3 bases at V and 4 bases at J; junction bases unmatched: 0. Germline CDR1 MGHRA, CDR2 YSYEKL. The CDR3 DNA sequence: TGCGCCAGCAGCCAGGACAGGGGCACTGAAGCTTTCTTT. Translation gives CASSQDRGTEAFF.

The chain employs TRBV6-5 and TRBJ1-2, with 9 bases fitting TRBD1. CDR1 and CDR2 from the germline V gene are MNHEY and SVGAGI. This CDR3 is 15 amino acids long. V shed 7 bases and J 0 bases; nucleotides not matched to a gene: 6. The CDR3, as DNA: TGTGCCAGCACCCCCGGGACAGGGCCTAACTATGGCTACACCTTC. It codes for CASTPGTGPNYGYTF.